Listed below are T cell receptor beta chains from one sample, sequenced in a study of blood T cell repertoires in COVID-19. Data came from immunoSEQ multiplex PCR; TCRdb stores just in-frame clones and leaves some out. The table has some 150,000 clones, roughly nine tenths seen once. The sample was peripheral blood. The origin of the receptors is a woman aged 35 to 49 with acute or convalescent COVID-19. The CDR3 runs from the conserved cysteine through the conserved F or W. A D gene is named only where the DNA matches it firmly. For some rows the clone size is stated as once, few or many, or as a class when expanded; others skip it.

j_call d_call v_call clone_size cdr3_nt cdr3_aa
TRBJ2-7 TRBD1 TRBV19 - TGTGCCAGTAGTACGGGACAGGGTTTGGGCGAGCAGTACTTC CASSTGQGLGEQYF
TRBJ1-1 TRBD1 TRBV29-1 - TGCAGCGGGGACAGGGGCTCTGAAGCTTTCTTT CSGDRGSEAFF
TRBJ2-7 - TRBV18 - TGTGCCAGCTCACCAGGGGGCTGGGAGCAGTACTTC CASSPGGWEQYF
TRBJ2-2 - TRBV6-5 - TGTGCCACCGAACACGGTCCAGGAAACACCGGGGAGCTGTTTTTT CATEHGPGNTGELFF
TRBJ2-7 - TRBV21-1 - TGTGCCAGCAGCAAGAACAATCACTGGGACGTCCGGACTATCGAGCAGTACTTC CASSKNNHWDVRTIEQYF
TRBJ2-1 TRBD1 TRBV28 - TGTGCCAGCTACCCAGGGGGCTTGAGGAATGAGCAGTTCTTC CASYPGGLRNEQFF
TRBJ1-6 - TRBV18 once TGTGCCAGCTCATCCGAGACAGTGAATAATTCACCCCTCCACTTT CASSSETVNNSPLHF
TRBJ1-5 TRBD1 TRBV19 - TGTGCCAGTAGCCTCCGGGACAGTCATCTCAGAGGCAATCAGCCCCAGCATTTT CASSLRDSHLRGNQPQHF
TRBJ2-4 TRBD2 TRBV11-3 few TGTGCCAGCAGCTTAACTAGCGGGAGATGGGGCAAAAACATTCAGTACTTC CASSLTSGRWGKNIQYF
TRBJ2-1 TRBD1 TRBV27 - TGTGCCAGCAGTTTTTCAGGGGGCGCTTACAATGAGCAGTTCTTC CASSFSGGAYNEQFF
TRBJ1-1 - TRBV10-2 - TGCGCCAGCAGTGCTACAGGCAACACTGAAGCTTTCTTT CASSATGNTEAFF
TRBJ2-1 TRBD2 TRBV7-3 - TGTGCCAGCAGCTTAGTTGGGTGGCGGGAGGACTACAATGAGCAGTTCTTC CASSLVGWREDYNEQFF
TRBJ1-1 TRBD1 TRBV29-1 - TGCAGCGTTACTACAGGGGCGAACACTGAAGCTTTCTTT CSVTTGANTEAFF
TRBJ1-1 - TRBV5-6 - TGTGCCAGCAGCTCAGGGACATTAGCTTTCTTT CASSSGTLAFF
TRBJ2-1 - TRBV30 - TGTGCTCAGTCCCGGGACTACAATGAGCAGTTCTTC CAQSRDYNEQFF
TRBJ2-1 - TRBV4-2 - TGTGCCAGCAGCCAGGTACCGGGGGAGCAGTTCTTC CASSQVPGEQFF
TRBJ1-4 - TRBV4-2 - TGTGCCAGCAGCCAAGAGCAGGAAAAACTGTTTTTT CASSQEQEKLFF
TRBJ2-2 TRBD2 TRBV5-4 few TGTGCCAGCAGCTCCGGGACTAGCGGATCCACCGGGGAGCTGTTTTTT CASSSGTSGSTGELFF
TRBJ2-7 TRBD1 TRBV6-6 - TGTGCCAGCAGTCAAGGACAGGGTGAGCAGTACTTC CASSQGQGEQYF
TRBJ2-7 TRBD1 TRBV28 once TGTGCCAGCAACGGGGACAGGGGTTACGAGCAGTACTTC CASNGDRGYEQYF
TRBJ2-1 TRBD2 TRBV7-9 - TGTGCCAGCAGCTTAGAGGGACTAGCGAGGGAGCAGTTCTTC CASSLEGLAREQFF
TRBJ2-2 TRBD2 TRBV14 - TGTGCCAGCAGCCAAGTTCAGCGGGGGAACACCGGGGAGCTGTTTTTT CASSQVQRGNTGELFF
TRBJ1-5 - TRBV28 few TGTGCCAGCACCGAGGTACTTTCCAATCAGCCCCAGCATTTT CASTEVLSNQPQHF
TRBJ2-1 TRBD2 TRBV20-1 - TGCAGTGCTAGAGACCGGGGGGGGAAGTTCTTC CSARDRGGKFF
TRBJ1-2 - TRBV7-9 - TGTGCCAGCAGCTTAGTGACATTGGGCTACACCTTC CASSLVTLGYTF
TRBJ1-4 - TRBV2 - TGTGCCAGCCTGAGGGGAGGAAATGAAAAACTGTTTTTT CASLRGGNEKLFF
TRBJ2-7 - TRBV2 - TGTGCCAGCAAACGGGGGATCTCTTCCTACGAGCAGTACTTC CASKRGISSYEQYF
TRBJ1-2 - TRBV12-3/TRBV12-4 few TGTGCCAGCAGTTTAAGCCAGGCCTATGGCTACACCTTC CASSLSQAYGYTF
TRBJ1-2 TRBD1 TRBV27 - TGTGCCAGCAGCGCAGGGACAGGGGGTAATTATTATGGCTACACCTTC CASSAGTGGNYYGYTF
TRBJ1-6 - TRBV6-5 - TGTGCCAGCACCCAGGGCCCCTATAATTCACCCCTCCACTTT CASTQGPYNSPLHF
TRBJ2-2 TRBD2 TRBV10-3 - TGTACCATCTATAGACTAGCGGGGGGCCAATGGGGTGACACCGGGGAGCTGTTTTTT CTIYRLAGGQWGDTGELFF
TRBJ2-1 - TRBV7-3 - TGTGCCAGCAGCTTAACCCTGGAGTACAATGAGCAGTTCTTC CASSLTLEYNEQFF
TRBJ2-3 - TRBV30 few TGTGCCTGGAACCACGGGGTTAGCACAGATACGCAGTATTTT CAWNHGVSTDTQYF
TRBJ2-3 TRBD2 TRBV7-9 - TGTGCCAGCAGTCACCCTACTAGCGGGGGGGCCAGGGATACGCAGTATTTT CASSHPTSGGARDTQYF
TRBJ2-3 TRBD1 TRBV5-1 - TGCGCCAGCAGCTCCGGGACAGGGTTCTTCCATAGCACAGATACGCAGTATTTT CASSSGTGFFHSTDTQYF
TRBJ1-2 - TRBV7-2 once TGTGCCAGCAGCTTAGAGGGACTCTATGGCTACACCTTC CASSLEGLYGYTF
TRBJ2-2 TRBD2 TRBV6-6 - TGTGCCAGCAGACGATCTAGCGGAGAGAACACCGGGGAGCTGTTTTTT CASRRSSGENTGELFF
TRBJ1-2 TRBD1 TRBV29-1 - TGCAGCGTTGAAGAAATCGTGGTCCGACAGGGGGCGACTTATACTGATGGCTACACCTTC CSVEEIVVRQGATYTDGYTF
TRBJ1-4 TRBD1 TRBV28 few TGTGCCAGCAGTCCTCGGACAGGGGGGAATGAAAAACTGTTTTTT CASSPRTGGNEKLFF
TRBJ2-4 - TRBV19 - TGTGCCAGTAGTATAGATCGAACAAGTCCCTCTGGGTACTTC CASSIDRTSPSGYF
TRBJ2-1 TRBD2 TRBV9 - TGTGCCAGCAGCGTAACTAGCGGGGGTGGAAATGAGCAGTTCTTC CASSVTSGGGNEQFF
TRBJ2-5 - TRBV5-4 - TGTGCCAGCAGCCCTAAGAATCAAGAGACCCAGTACTTC CASSPKNQETQYF
TRBJ2-7 - TRBV15 - TGTGCCACTTCCAGGGAATTCGGGGGCGAGCAGTACTTC CATSREFGGEQYF
TRBJ2-3 - TRBV7-8 - TGTGCCAGCAGCTTAGCGCGTCCGGGACAGGGACTAGATCGGGGTACGCAGTATTTT CASSLARPGQGLDRGTQYF
TRBJ1-1 TRBD1 TRBV15 few TGTGCCACCAGCAGAGATCAGAGGACAGGGCCCTTCACTGAAGCTTTCTTT CATSRDQRTGPFTEAFF
TRBJ1-5 TRBD1 TRBV6-2/TRBV6-3 - TGTGCCAGCAGTTACGTGCAGGGGGCGATCGAAGGCAATCAGCCCCAGCATTTT CASSYVQGAIEGNQPQHF
TRBJ1-5 - TRBV28 - TGTGCCATAAGGAGACCCTATAGCAATCAGCCCCAGCATTTT CAIRRPYSNQPQHF
TRBJ2-7 TRBD2 TRBV28 - TGTGCCAGCAGTATCTCCCTTATACTAGCGGGAGTGCCCGAGCAGTACTTC CASSISLILAGVPEQYF
TRBJ1-3 - TRBV18 - TGTGCCAGCTCTAATCTCTCTGGAAACACCATATATTTT CASSNLSGNTIYF
TRBJ1-5 TRBD1 TRBV27 - TGTGCCAGCAGTTTAGGGCCCCTTACAGGGGGCTCGAGTCAGCCCCAGCATTTT CASSLGPLTGGSSQPQHF
TRBJ2-3 TRBD2 TRBV28 - TGTGCCAGCAGTCGCCTAGCGGGGGGGCTAGAGTGGACAGATACGCAGTATTTT CASSRLAGGLEWTDTQYF
TRBJ2-7 TRBD1 TRBV19 few TGTGCCAGTAGTACGGGACAGGAGACCTACGAGCAGTACTTC CASSTGQETYEQYF
TRBJ1-2 TRBD1 TRBV12-3/TRBV12-4 - TGTGCCAGCCGGGACAGGAACTATGGCTACACCTTC CASRDRNYGYTF
TRBJ2-4 - TRBV29-1 - TGCAGCGCCCTCACAGGGAACCAAAACATTCAGTACTTC CSALTGNQNIQYF
TRBJ2-4 - TRBV30 - TGTGCCTGGAGTCCCATGGCAGGGAACATTCAGTACTTC CAWSPMAGNIQYF
TRBJ2-7 TRBD1 TRBV6-2/TRBV6-3 - TGTGCCAGCAGTGGGACAGGGCCTTCCTACGAGCAGTACTTC CASSGTGPSYEQYF
TRBJ1-3 - TRBV5-6 - TGTGCCAGCAGCTTGAGATCGACCCGGGCTGGAAACACCATATATTTT CASSLRSTRAGNTIYF
TRBJ2-3 - TRBV7-3 - TGTGCCAGCAGCTTATCCAGGGTTGTGGGCACAGATACGCAGTATTTT CASSLSRVVGTDTQYF
TRBJ1-2 - TRBV6-5 - TGTGCCAGCACTGCGCTAAACTATGGCTACACCTTC CASTALNYGYTF
TRBJ2-4 TRBD2 TRBV7-9 few TGTGCCAGCAGCCATACTAGCGAAAACATTCAGTACTTC CASSHTSENIQYF